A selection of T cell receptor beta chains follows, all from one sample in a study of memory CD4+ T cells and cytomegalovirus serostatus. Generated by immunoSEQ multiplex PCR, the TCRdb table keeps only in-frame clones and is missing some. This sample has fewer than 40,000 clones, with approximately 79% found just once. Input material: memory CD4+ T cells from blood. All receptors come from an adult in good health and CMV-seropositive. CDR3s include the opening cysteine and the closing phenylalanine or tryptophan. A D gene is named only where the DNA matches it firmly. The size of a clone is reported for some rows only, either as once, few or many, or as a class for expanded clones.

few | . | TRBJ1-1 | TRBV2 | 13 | CASNREASTEAFF | TGTGCCAGCAACAGGGAAGCGAGCACTGAAGCTTTCTTT
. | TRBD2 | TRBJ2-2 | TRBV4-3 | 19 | CASSQDPPIAGGYTGELFF | TGCGCCAGCAGCCAAGACCCCCCTATAGCGGGAGGGTACACCGGGGAGCTGTTTTTT
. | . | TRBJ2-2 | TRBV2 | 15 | CASKSKGSYTGELFF | TGTGCCAGCAAGTCTAAGGGATCGTACACCGGGGAGCTGTTTTTT
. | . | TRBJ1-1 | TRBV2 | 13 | CASSEALSGEAFF | TGTGCCAGCAGTGAAGCGCTTAGTGGTGAAGCTTTCTTT
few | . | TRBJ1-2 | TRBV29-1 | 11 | CSVESRGGYTF | TGCAGCGTTGAGAGTCGGGGAGGCTACACCTTC
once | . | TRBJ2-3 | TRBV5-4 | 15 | CASSLFGISTDTQYF | TGTGCCAGCAGCTTATTTGGGATCAGCACAGATACGCAGTATTTT
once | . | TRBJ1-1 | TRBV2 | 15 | CASSDSQSTNTEAFF | TGTGCCAGCAGTGATTCGCAGAGTACGAACACTGAAGCTTTCTTT
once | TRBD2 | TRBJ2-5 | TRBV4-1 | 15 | CASSQLGGVMETQYF | TGCGCCAGCAGCCAACTCGGGGGGGTCATGGAGACCCAGTACTTC
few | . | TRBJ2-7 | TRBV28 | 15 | CASSLSLTASYEQYF | TGTGCCAGCAGTTTATCCCTAACAGCCTCCTACGAGCAGTACTTC
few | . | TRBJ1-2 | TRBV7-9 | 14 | CASSSLEETHGYTF | TGTGCCAGCAGCTCCCTCGAGGAAACGCACGGCTACACCTTC
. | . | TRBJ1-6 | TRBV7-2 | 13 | CASSSGRRSPLHF | TGTGCCAGCAGCTCCGGGCGAAGGTCACCCCTCCACTTT
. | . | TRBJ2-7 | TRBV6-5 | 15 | CASRKRDFLGYEQYF | TGTGCCAGCAGGAAAAGGGACTTTCTGGGGTACGAGCAGTACTTC
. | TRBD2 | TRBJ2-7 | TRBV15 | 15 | CATSMNSGSYNEQYF | TGTGCCACCAGCATGAATAGCGGGAGTTATAACGAGCAGTACTTC
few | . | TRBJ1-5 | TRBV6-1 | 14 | CASSEALLGQPQHF | TGTGCCAGCAGTGAAGCGCTTCTAGGTCAGCCCCAGCATTTT
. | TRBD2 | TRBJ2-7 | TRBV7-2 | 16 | CASSLDPAGATYEQYF | TGTGCCAGCAGCTTAGATCCAGCGGGGGCAACCTACGAGCAGTACTTC
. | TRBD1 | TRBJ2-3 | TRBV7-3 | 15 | CASSLMGQGSDTQYF | TGTGCCAGCAGCTTAATGGGACAGGGGTCAGATACGCAGTATTTT
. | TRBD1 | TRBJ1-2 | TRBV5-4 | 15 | CASSPRDRGAVGYTF | TGTGCCAGCAGCCCACGGGACAGGGGAGCGGTGGGCTACACCTTC
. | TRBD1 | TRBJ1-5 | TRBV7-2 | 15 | CASSWGTGGNQPQHF | TGTGCCAGCAGCTGGGGGACAGGGGGCAATCAGCCCCAGCATTTT
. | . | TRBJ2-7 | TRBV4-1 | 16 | CASSQGGHRGGHEQYF | TGCGCCAGCAGCCAAGGTGGGCACAGGGGGGGCCACGAGCAGTACTTC
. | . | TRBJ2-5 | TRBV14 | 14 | CASSQGQVAETQYF | TGTGCCAGCAGCCAAGGACAGGTAGCAGAGACCCAGTACTTC
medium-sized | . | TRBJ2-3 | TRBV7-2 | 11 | CASSSTYTQYF | TGTGCCAGCAGCTCGACTTATACGCAGTATTTT
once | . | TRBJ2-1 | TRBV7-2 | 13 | CASSLRVYNEQFF | TGTGCCAGCAGCCTACGCGTCTACAATGAGCAGTTCTTC
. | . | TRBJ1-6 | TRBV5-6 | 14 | CASSSERADSPLHF | TGTGCCAGCAGCTCAGAGCGGGCGGATTCACCCCTCCACTTT
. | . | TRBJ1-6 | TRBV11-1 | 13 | CASSLERASPLHF | TGTGCCAGCAGCTTAGAAAGGGCTTCACCCCTCCACTTT
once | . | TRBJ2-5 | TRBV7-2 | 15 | CASSSTGTGREAQYF | TGTGCCAGCAGCTCCACCGGGACGGGGCGTGAGGCCCAGTACTTC
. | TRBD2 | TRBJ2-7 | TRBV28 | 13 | CASSTGGIYEQYF | TGTGCCAGCAGCACGGGGGGGATCTACGAGCAGTACTTC
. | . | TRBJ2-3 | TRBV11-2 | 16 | CASSSNPGQPTDTQYF | TGTGCCAGCAGCTCCAACCCGGGACAACCCACAGATACGCAGTATTTT
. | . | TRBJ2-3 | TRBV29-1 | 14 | CSSRGSADTDTQYF | TGCAGCTCCCGGGGGAGCGCCGACACAGATACGCAGTATTTT
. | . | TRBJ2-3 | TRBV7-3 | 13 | CASSRGGIDTQYF | TGTGCCAGCAGCCGAGGGGGGATAGATACGCAGTATTTT
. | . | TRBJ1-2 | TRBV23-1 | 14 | CASSQGSNNYGYTF | TGCGCCAGCAGTCAGGGAAGCAATAACTATGGCTACACCTTC
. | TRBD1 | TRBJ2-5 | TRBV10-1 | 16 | CASSERDRTIQETQYF | TGCGCCAGCAGTGAGCGGGACAGGACCATTCAAGAGACCCAGTACTTC
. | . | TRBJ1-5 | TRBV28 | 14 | CASSLVGGNQPQHF | TGTGCCAGCAGTTTAGTGGGTGGGAATCAGCCCCAGCATTTT
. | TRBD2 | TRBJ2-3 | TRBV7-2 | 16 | CASSVGTSGQTDTQYF | TGTGCCAGCAGCGTCGGGACTAGCGGCCAAACAGATACGCAGTATTTT
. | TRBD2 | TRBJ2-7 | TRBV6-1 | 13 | CASSARLAYEQYF | TGTGCCAGCAGTGCAAGACTAGCTTACGAGCAGTACTTC
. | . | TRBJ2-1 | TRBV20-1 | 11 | CSARDRVEQFF | TGCAGTGCTAGAGATCGTGTTGAGCAGTTCTTC
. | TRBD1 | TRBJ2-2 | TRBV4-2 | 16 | CASSQEIGGNTGELFF | TGTGCCAGCAGCCAAGAAATAGGGGGCAACACCGGGGAGCTGTTTTTT